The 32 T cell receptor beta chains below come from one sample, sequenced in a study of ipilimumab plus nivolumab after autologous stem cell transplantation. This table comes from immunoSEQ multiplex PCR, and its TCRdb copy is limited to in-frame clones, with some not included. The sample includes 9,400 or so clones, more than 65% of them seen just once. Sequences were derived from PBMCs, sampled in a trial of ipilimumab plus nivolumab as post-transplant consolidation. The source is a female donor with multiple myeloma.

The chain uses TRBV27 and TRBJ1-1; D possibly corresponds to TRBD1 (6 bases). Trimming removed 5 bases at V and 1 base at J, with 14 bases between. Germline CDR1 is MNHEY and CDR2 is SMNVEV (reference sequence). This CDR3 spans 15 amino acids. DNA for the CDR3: TGTGCCAGCAGTATACACAGGGTCGGGAACACTGAAGCTTTCTTT. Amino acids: CASSIHRVGNTEAFF.

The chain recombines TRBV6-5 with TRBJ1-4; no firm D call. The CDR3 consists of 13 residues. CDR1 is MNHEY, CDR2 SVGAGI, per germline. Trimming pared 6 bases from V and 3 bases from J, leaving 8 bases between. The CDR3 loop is CASSRLANEKLFF. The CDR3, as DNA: TGTGCCAGCAGCCGTCTGGCTAATGAAAAACTGTTTTTT.

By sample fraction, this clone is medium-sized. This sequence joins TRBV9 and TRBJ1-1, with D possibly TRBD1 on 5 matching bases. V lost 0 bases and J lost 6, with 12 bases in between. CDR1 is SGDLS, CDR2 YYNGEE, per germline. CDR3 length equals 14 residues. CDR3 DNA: TGTGCCAGCAGCGTAGGACAGAGAGATGCTGAAGCTTTCTTT. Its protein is CASSVGQRDAEAFF.

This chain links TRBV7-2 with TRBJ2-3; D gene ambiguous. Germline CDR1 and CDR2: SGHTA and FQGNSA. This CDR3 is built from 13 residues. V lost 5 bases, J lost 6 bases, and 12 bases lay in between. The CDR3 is CASSRDHPDTQYF. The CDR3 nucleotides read TGTGCCAGCAGCAGAGACCATCCCGATACGCAGTATTTT.

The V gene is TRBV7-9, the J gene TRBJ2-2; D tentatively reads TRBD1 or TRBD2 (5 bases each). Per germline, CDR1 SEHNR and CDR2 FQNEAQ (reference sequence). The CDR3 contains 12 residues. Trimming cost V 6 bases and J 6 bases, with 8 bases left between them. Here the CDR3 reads CASREGPGELFF. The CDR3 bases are TGTGCCAGCAGAGAGGGGCCCGGGGAGCTGTTTTTT.

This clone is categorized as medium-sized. CDR3 sequence: CASSIGAGGFYEQYF. The CDR3 DNA reads TGTGCCAGTAGTATAGGAGCGGGAGGATTCTACGAGCAGTACTTC. The chain employs TRBV19 and TRBJ2-7; 9 bases are shared with TRBD2. The germline V gene encodes CDR1 LNHDA and CDR2 SQIVND (reference sequence). The CDR3 sequence is 15 residues long. Losses at the gene ends were 1 base for V and 3 bases for J; bases not matched to a gene: 4.

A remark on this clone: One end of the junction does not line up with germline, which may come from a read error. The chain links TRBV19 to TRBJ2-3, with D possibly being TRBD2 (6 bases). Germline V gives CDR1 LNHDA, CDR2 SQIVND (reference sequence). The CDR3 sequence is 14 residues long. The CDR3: CASSAGTDTHTQYF. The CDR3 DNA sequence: TGTGCCAGTAGTGCGGGGACCGACACACATACGCAGTATTTT.

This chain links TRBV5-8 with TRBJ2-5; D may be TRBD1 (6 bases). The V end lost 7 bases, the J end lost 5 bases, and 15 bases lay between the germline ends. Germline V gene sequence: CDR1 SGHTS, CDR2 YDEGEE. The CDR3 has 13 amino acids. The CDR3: CASRPRGWETQYF. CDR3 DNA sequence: TGTGCCAGCCGCCCCAGGGGTTGGGAGACCCAGTACTTC. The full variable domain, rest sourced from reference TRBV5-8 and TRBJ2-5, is EAGVTQSPTHLIKTRGQQATLRCSPISGHTSVYWYQQALGLGLQFLLWYDEGEERNRGNFPPRFSGRQFPNYSSELNVNALELEDSALYLCASRPRGWETQYFGPGTRLLVL.

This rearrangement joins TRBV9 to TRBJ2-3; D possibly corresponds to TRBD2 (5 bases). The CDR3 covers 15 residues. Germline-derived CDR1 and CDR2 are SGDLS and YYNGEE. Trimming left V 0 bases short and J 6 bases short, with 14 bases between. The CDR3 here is CASSVVGLSGDTQYF. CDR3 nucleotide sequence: TGTGCCAGCAGCGTAGTCGGACTCTCAGGTGATACGCAGTATTTT.

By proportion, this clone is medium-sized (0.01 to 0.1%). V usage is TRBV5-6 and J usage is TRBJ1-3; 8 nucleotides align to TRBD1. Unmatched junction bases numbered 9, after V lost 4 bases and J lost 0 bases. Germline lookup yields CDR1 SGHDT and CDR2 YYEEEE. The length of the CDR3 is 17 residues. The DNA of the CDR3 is TGTGCCAGCAGCCCAGGGACAGGTTGGGGCTCTGGAAACACCATATATTTT. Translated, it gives CASSPGTGWGSGNTIYF.

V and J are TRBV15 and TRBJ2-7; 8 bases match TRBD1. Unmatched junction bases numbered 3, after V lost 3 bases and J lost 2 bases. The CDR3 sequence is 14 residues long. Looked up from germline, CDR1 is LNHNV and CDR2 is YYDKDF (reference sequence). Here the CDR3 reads CATSRDRATYEQYF. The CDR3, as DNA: TGTGCCACCAGCAGGGACAGGGCAACCTACGAGCAGTACTTC.

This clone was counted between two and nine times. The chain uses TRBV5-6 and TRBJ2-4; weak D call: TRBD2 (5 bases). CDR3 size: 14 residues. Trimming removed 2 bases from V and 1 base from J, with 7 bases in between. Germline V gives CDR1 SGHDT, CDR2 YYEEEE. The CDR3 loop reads CASSFREAKNIQYF. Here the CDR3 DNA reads TGTGCCAGCAGCTTTAGGGAGGCCAAAAACATTCAGTACTTC. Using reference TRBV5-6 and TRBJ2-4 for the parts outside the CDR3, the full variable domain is DAGVTQSPTHLIKTRGQQVTLRCSPKSGHDTVSWYQQALGQGPQFIFQYYEEEERQRGNFPDRFSGHQFPNYSSELNVNALLLGDSALYLCASSFREAKNIQYFGAGTRLSVL.

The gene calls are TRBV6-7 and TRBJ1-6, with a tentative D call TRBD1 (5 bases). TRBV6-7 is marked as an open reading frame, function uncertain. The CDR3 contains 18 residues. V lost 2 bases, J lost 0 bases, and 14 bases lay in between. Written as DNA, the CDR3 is TGTGCCAGCAGTTACCCCCCTCACAGGAGCTCCTATAATTCACCCCTCCACTTT. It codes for CASSYPPHRSSYNSPLHF.

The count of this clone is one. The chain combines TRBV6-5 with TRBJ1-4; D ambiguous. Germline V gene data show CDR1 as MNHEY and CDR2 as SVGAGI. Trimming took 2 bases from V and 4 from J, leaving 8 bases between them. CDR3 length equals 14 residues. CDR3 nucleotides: TGTGCCAGCAGTTACGGGAGGGATAATGAAAAACTGTTTTTT. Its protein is CASSYGRDNEKLFF.

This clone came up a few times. In DNA form, the CDR3 reads TGTGCCAGCAGCGTAGTAGCGGCTACGCAGGGGGTTGAGCAGTTCTTC. Amino acids: CASSVVAATQGVEQFF. The chain recombines TRBV9 with TRBJ2-1, with a weak D call TRBD1 (7 bases). Trimming removed 0 bases at V and 9 bases at J, with 19 bases between. The V gene's germline CDR1 is SGDLS and CDR2 YYNGEE. CDR3 length equals 16 residues.

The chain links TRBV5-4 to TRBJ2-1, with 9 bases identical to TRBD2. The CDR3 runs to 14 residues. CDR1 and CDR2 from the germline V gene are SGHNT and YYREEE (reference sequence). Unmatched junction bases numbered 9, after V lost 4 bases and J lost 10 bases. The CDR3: CASSPPSGTSEQFF. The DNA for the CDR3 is TGTGCCAGCAGCCCCCCCTCCGGGACTAGCGAGCAGTTCTTC.

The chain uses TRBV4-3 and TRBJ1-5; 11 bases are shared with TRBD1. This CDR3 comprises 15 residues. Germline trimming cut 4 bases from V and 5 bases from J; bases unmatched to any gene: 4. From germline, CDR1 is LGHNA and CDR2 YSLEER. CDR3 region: CASSPGQGAHQPQHF. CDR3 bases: TGCGCCAGCAGCCCAGGACAGGGGGCTCATCAGCCCCAGCATTTT.

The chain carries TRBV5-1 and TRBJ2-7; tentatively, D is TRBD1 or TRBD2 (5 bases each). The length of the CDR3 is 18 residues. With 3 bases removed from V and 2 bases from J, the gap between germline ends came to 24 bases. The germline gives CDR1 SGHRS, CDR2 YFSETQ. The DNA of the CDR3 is TGCGCCAGCAGCTACTACGAGGGATGCGGCAGGGAGACCTACGAGCAGTACTTC. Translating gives CASSYYEGCGRETYEQYF.

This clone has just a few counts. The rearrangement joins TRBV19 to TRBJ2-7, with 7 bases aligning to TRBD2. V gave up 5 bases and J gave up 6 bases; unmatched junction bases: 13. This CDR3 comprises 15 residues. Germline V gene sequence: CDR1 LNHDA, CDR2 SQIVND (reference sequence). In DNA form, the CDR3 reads TGTGCCAGTAGTGCTAAATTTGGACTAGTTTCCGAGCAGTACTTC. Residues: CASSAKFGLVSEQYF.

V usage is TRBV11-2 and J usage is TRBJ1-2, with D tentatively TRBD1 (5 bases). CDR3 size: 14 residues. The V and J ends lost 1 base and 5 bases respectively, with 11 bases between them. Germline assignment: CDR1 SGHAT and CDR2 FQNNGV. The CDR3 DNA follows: TGTGCCAGCAGCTTAGTGGGGCCCGGGTATGGCTACACCTTC. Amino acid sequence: CASSLVGPGYGYTF.

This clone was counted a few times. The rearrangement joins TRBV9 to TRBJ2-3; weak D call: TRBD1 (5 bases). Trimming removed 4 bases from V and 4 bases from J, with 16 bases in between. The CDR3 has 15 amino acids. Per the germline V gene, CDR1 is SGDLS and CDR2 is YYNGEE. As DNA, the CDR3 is TGTGCCAGCAGCCCGATATCAGGGTCCGCAGATACGCAGTATTTT. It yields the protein CASSPISGSADTQYF.

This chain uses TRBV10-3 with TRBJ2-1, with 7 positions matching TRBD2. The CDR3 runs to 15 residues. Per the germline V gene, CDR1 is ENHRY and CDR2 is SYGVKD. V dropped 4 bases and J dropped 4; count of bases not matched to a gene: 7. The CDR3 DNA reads TGTGCCATCAGTGGGACTAGTGGGGTATACAATGAGCAGTTCTTC. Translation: CAISGTSGVYNEQFF.

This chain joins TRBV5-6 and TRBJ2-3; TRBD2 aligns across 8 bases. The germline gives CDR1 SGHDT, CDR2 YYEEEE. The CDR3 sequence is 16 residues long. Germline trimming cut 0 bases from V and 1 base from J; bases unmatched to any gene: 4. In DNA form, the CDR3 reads TGTGCCAGCAGCTTGGTAGCGGGATGGGGCACAGATACGCAGTATTTT. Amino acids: CASSLVAGWGTDTQYF.

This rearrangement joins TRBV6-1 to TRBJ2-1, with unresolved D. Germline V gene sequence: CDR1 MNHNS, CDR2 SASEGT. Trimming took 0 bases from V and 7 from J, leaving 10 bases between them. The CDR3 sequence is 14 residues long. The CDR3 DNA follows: TGTGCCAGCAGTGAAGCATGGGCTCTAAATGAGCAGTTCTTC. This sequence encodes CASSEAWALNEQFF.

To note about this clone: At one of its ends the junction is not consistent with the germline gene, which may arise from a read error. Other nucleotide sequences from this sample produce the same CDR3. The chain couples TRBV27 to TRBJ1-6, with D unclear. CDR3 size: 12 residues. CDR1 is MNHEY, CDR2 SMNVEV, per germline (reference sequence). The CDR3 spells CASSLPHSPLHF. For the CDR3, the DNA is TGTGCCAGCAGTTTACCACATTCACCCCTCCATTTT.

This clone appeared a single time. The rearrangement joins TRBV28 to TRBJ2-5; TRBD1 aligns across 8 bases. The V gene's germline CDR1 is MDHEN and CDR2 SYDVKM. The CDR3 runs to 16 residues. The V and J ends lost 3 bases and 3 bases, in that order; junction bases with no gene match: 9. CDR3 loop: CASSLMSGTGKETQYF. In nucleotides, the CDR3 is TGTGCCAGCAGTTTGATGTCCGGGACAGGAAAAGAGACCCAGTACTTC.

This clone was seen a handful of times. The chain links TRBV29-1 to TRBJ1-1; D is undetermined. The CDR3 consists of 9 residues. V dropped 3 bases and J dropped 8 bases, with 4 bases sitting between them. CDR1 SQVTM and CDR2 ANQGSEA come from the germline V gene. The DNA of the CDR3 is TGCAGCGTTGACCGCGAAGCTTTCTTT. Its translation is CSVDREAFF.

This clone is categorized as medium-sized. The CDR3 protein is CASSLQSQRDGYTF. The DNA of the CDR3 is TGCGCCAGCAGCTTGCAGTCCCAAAGAGATGGCTACACCTTC. The chain combines TRBV5-1 with TRBJ1-2; D unresolved. Germline loops: CDR1 SGHRS, CDR2 YFSETQ. The CDR3 contains 14 residues. V was pared by 1 base and J by 6 bases, with 13 bases between.

CDR3 sequence reads: CASSLSIRTEAFF. Here the CDR3 DNA reads TGTGCCAGCAGTTTATCGATTCGCACTGAAGCTTTCTTT. The chain uses TRBV27 and TRBJ1-1; D gene ambiguous. Germline CDR1 and CDR2: MNHEY and SMNVEV (reference sequence). Trimming took 0 bases from V and 4 from J, leaving 6 bases between them. The CDR3 runs 13 residues.

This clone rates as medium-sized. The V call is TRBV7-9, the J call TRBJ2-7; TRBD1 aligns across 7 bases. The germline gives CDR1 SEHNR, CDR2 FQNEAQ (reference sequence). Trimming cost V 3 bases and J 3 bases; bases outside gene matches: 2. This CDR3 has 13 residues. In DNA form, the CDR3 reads TGTGCCAGCAGCTTGACAGGGATCTACGAGCAGTACTTC. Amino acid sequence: CASSLTGIYEQYF.

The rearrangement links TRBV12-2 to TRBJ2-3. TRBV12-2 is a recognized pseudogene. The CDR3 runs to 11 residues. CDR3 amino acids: CASRSTDTQYF. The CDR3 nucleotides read TGTGCAAGTCGCTCCACAGATACGCAGTATTTT.

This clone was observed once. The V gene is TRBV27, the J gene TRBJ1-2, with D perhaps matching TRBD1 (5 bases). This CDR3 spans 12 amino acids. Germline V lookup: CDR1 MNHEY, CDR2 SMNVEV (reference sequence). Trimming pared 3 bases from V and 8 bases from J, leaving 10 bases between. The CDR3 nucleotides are TGTGCCAGCAGTTTTCCGGGGGGAGGCTACACCTTC. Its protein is CASSFPGGGYTF.